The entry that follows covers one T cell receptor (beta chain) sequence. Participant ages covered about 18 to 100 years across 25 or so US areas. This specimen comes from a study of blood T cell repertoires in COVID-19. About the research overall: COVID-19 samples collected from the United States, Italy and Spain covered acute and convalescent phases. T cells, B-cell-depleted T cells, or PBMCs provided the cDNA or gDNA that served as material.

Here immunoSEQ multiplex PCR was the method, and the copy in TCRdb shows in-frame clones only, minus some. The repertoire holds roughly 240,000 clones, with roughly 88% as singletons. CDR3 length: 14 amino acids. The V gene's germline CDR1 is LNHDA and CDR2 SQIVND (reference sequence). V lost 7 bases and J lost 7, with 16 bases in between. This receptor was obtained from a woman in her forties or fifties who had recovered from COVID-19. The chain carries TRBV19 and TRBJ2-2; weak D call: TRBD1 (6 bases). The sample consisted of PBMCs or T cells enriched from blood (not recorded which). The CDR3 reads CASMSGANGGELFF. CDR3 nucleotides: TGTGCCAGTATGTCAGGGGCGAATGGCGGGGAGCTGTTTTTT.